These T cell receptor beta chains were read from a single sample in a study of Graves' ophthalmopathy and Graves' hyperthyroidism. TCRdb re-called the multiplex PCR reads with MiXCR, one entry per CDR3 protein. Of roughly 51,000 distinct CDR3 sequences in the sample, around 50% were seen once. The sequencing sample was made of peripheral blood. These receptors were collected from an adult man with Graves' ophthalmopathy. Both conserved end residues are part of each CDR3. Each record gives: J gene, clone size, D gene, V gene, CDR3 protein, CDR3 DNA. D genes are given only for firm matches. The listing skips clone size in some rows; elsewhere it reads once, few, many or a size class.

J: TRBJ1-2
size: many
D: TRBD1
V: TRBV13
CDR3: CASSRRTGNGYTF
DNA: TGTGCCAGCAGCCGCCGGACAGGGAACGGCTACACCTTC

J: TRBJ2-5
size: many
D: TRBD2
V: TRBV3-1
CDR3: CASSQDMRGAQETQYF
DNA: TGTGCCAGCAGCCAAGATATGCGGGGGGCCCAAGAGACCCAGTACTTC

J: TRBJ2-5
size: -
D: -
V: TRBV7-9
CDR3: CASTIAASLETLYF
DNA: TGTGCCAGCACCATCGCCGCATCGTTAGAGACCCTGTACTTC

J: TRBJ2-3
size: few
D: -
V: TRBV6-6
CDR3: CASGGPSTDTQYF
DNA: TGTGCCAGCGGCGGGCCAAGCACAGATACGCAGTATTTT

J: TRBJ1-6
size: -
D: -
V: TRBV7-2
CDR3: CASGGREVSPLHF
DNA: TGTGCCAGCGGAGGAAGGGAGGTTTCACCCCTCCACTTT

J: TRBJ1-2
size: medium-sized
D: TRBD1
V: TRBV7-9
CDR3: CASSTGTDYGYTF
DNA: TGTGCCAGCAGCACCGGGACAGACTATGGCTACACCTTC

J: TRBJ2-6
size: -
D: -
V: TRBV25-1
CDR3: CASSDSRASGANVLTF
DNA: TGTGCCAGCAGTGACTCACGGGCCTCTGGGGCCAACGTCCTGACTTTC

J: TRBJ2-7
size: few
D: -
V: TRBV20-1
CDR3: CSAPGIYEQYF
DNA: TGCAGTGCTCCAGGGATCTACGAGCAGTACTTC

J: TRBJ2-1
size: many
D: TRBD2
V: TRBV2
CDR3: CASSGEIAGLYSEQFF
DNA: TGTGCCAGCAGTGGGGAAATAGCGGGCCTTTACAGTGAGCAGTTCTTC

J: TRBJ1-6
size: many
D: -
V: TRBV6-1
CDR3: CASSEFEGSSSSPLHF
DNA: TGTGCCAGCAGTGAATTCGAGGGGTCCTCGTCTTCACCCCTCCACTTT

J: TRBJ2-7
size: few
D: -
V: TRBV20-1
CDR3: CSAREQPYYEQYF
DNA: TGCAGTGCTAGAGAGCAACCGTACTACGAGCAGTACTTC

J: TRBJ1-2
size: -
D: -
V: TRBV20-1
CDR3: CSASGSYGYTF
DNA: TGCAGTGCTAGTGGCAGCTATGGCTACACCTTC

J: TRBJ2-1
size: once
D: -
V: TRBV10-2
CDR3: CASSGSGSYNEQFF
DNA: TGCGCCAGCAGTGGTAGCGGCTCCTACAATGAGCAGTTCTTC

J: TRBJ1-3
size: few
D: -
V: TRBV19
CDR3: CASSFIPQGTGNTIYF
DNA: TGTGCCAGTAGTTTCATCCCACAGGGAACTGGAAACACCATATATTTT

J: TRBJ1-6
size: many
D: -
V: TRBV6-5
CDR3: CASSYRGGVVSPLHF
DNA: TGTGCCAGCAGTTACCGGGGGGGGGTAGTGTCACCCCTCCACTTT

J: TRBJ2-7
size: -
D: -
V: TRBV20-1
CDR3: CSATGHSFYEQYF
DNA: TGCAGCGCAACGGGACACTCGTTCTACGAGCAGTACTTC

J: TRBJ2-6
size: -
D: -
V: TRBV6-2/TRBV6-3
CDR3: CASSDDGSGANVLTF
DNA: TGTGCCAGCAGTGACGACGGCTCTGGGGCCAACGTCCTGACTTTC